The 17 T cell receptor beta chains below were found in one sample sequenced in a study of cytomegalovirus exposure and HLA in healthy donors. Researchers ran the PCR with 60 Vbeta and 13 Jbeta primers. Assay: immunoSEQ multiplex PCR; the TCRdb copy retains only in-frame clones and omits some. The sample lists some 180,000 clones, roughly 87% occurring once. The sequencing sample was made of PBMCs. Receptor source: a girl under three years old in good health and CMV-seronegative.

V is TRBV7-2 and J is TRBJ2-7, with TRBD1 as a possible D gene (6 bases). V lost 3 bases, J lost 0 bases, and 18 bases lay in between. Per the germline V gene, CDR1 is SGHTA and CDR2 is FQGNSA. The CDR3 runs 17 residues. As DNA, the CDR3 is TGTGCCAGCAGCTTTCTAACGGGCCAGGGGCCCTCCTACGAGCAGTACTTC. Protein: CASSFLTGQGPSYEQYF.

With regard to this clone: The identical CDR3 is also encoded by other nucleotide sequences in the sample. The chain carries TRBV7-9 and TRBJ2-3; 7 bases map to TRBD2. There are 14 residues in the CDR3. V shed 2 bases, J shed 3 bases, and the junction held 2 bases outside the gene matches. Germline CDR1 SEHNR, CDR2 FQNEAQ (reference sequence). Here the CDR3 DNA reads TGTGCCAGCAGCTTAAAGGGAGGGACAGATACGCAGTATTTT. Amino acids: CASSLKGGTDTQYF.

This clone was seen only a few times. This CDR3 is also generated by other DNA sequences in the sample. The V and J genes are TRBV6-1 and TRBJ2-3; possibly TRBD1 for D (5 bases). The length of the CDR3 is 13 residues. Trimming left V 3 bases short and J 6 bases short, with 10 bases between. In germline, CDR1 is MNHNS, CDR2 SASEGT. This CDR3 is CASSDERGDTQYF. The CDR3 DNA reads as TGTGCCAGCAGTGATGAAAGGGGCGATACGCAGTATTTT.

The chain recombines TRBV5-6 with TRBJ2-2; no reliable D call. The CDR3 covers 15 residues. Germline V gene lookup returns CDR1 SGHDT and CDR2 YYEEEE. Trimming cost V 2 bases and J 3 bases, with 11 bases left between them. Here the CDR3 reads CASSFYRPDTGELFF. As DNA, the CDR3 is TGTGCCAGCAGCTTTTACAGACCGGACACCGGGGAGCTGTTTTTT.

The V gene is TRBV30, the J gene TRBJ1-2; 9 bases are shared with TRBD1. The CDR3 consists of 11 residues. Trimming took 8 bases from V and 4 from J; bases not matched to a gene: 2. CDR1 GTSNPN and CDR2 SVGIG come from the germline V gene (reference sequence). CDR3 amino acids: CAQGQGYGYTF. The CDR3 nucleotides read TGTGCCCAGGGACAGGGCTATGGCTACACCTTC.

J is TRBJ2-1 and V is TRBV7-9; 12 bases map to TRBD2. V lost 4 bases to trimming and J lost 7 bases; unmatched junction nucleotides: 14. Germline CDR1 and CDR2: SEHNR and FQNEAQ (reference sequence). The CDR3 contains 18 residues. This CDR3 reads CASSSRSTKGLAGNEQFF. The DNA for the CDR3 is TGTGCCAGCAGCTCCCGCTCCACCAAAGGACTAGCGGGGAATGAGCAGTTCTTC.

This clone was found once. The chain couples TRBV5-1 to TRBJ1-1; 7 bases align to TRBD1. CDR3 length: 14 residues. Unmatched junction bases numbered 12, after V lost 9 bases and J lost 4 bases. Per the germline V gene, CDR1 is SGHRS and CDR2 is YFSETQ. The CDR3 here is CATQGRPGGTEAFF. DNA for the CDR3: TGCGCCACCCAAGGGAGACCAGGGGGCACTGAAGCTTTCTTT.

The chain is built from TRBV7-9 and TRBJ1-4; D is unclear. CDR1 and CDR2 (germline): SEHNR, FQNEAQ (reference sequence). The CDR3 is 14 amino acids. Trimming shortened V by 1 base and J by 7 bases, and 10 bases separated the two germline ends. The CDR3 loop is CASSLGAGSEKLFF. The CDR3 DNA reads as TGTGCCAGCAGCTTAGGGGCGGGCAGTGAAAAACTGTTTTTT.

The chain uses TRBV5-4 and TRBJ2-1, with TRBD2 identical over 10 bases. CDR1 and CDR2 (germline): SGHNT, YYREEE (reference sequence). This CDR3 has 15 residues. V shed 2 bases and J 8 bases; nucleotides not matched to a gene: 7. This CDR3 reads CASSFVASGSHEQFF. The CDR3 bases are TGTGCCAGCAGCTTTGTGGCTAGCGGGAGTCATGAGCAGTTCTTC.

The chain joins TRBV27 to TRBJ2-1; D gene uncertain. The ends were cut back, 3 bases at V and 6 bases at J, with 15 bases in the middle. This CDR3 is 15 amino acids long. Germline V gene data show CDR1 as MNHEY and CDR2 as SMNVEV (reference sequence). The CDR3 spells CASSLIRYHFNEQFF. The CDR3 coding sequence is TGTGCCAGCAGTTTGATCCGATATCACTTCAATGAGCAGTTCTTC.

This clone was recorded once. The chain couples TRBV29-1 to TRBJ1-2, with 9 nucleotides matching TRBD1. The CDR3 has 13 amino acids. The J segment lost 5 bases and the V segment lost 6 bases, leaving 7 bases of the junction unmatched. CDR1 and CDR2 (germline): SQVTM, ANQGSEA. The CDR3 region has the DNA TGCAGCGTGGGACATGGACAGGGGTATGGCTACACCTTC. This codes for CSVGHGQGYGYTF.

This clone has only a few counts. Its ends do not fully match the called genes, so a read error is possible. This chain uses TRBV7-9 with TRBJ2-1; 10 nucleotides agree with TRBD2. This CDR3 region has 13 residues. Per germline, CDR1 SEHNR and CDR2 FQNEAQ (reference sequence). The DNA for the CDR3 is TGTTCCAGCACTCCTAGCGGGAGCTATGAGCAGTTCTTC. This translates into CSSTPSGSYEQFF.

Only one count was recorded for this clone. The chain recombines TRBV27 with TRBJ2-7; 8 bases line up with TRBD2. This CDR3 is 15 amino acids long. CDR1 MNHEY and CDR2 SMNVEV come from the germline V gene (reference sequence). V lost 5 bases to trimming and J lost 2 bases; unmatched junction nucleotides: 8. CDR3 amino acids: CASSLLADKTYEQYF. The CDR3 nucleotides read TGTGCCAGCAGTCTACTAGCGGATAAAACCTACGAGCAGTACTTC.

The V gene is TRBV5-4, the J gene TRBJ2-5; tentatively, D is TRBD2 (5 bases). The CDR3 contains 17 residues. Germline V CDR1 and CDR2: SGHNT, YYREEE (reference sequence). The V gene lost 1 base and the J gene lost 4 bases, with 20 bases spanning the gap. The CDR3 nucleotides are TGTGCCAGCAGCTTGACCCGACTATTGTTTTATCCAGAGACCCAGTACTTC. Its translation: CASSLTRLLFYPETQYF.

The chain has TRBV11-2 and TRBJ2-3, with unresolved D. Deletions cut 4 bases from V and 2 bases from J, with 10 bases between. The CDR3 spans 14 residues. Germline V CDR1 and CDR2: SGHAT, FQNNGV. Here the CDR3 reads CASSSRGVTDTQYF. The CDR3 coding sequence is TGTGCCAGCAGCTCCCGCGGTGTCACAGATACGCAGTATTTT. Supplemented by reference TRBV11-2 and TRBJ2-3, the full variable domain reads EAGVAQSPRYKIIEKRQSVAFWCNPISGHATLYWYQQILGQGPKLLIQFQNNGVVDDSQLPKDRFSAERLKGVDSTLKIQPAKLEDSAVYLCASSSRGVTDTQYFGPGTRLTVL.

The V call is TRBV30, the J call TRBJ2-7; the match to TRBD2 covers 13 bases. Trimming removed 4 bases from V and 5 bases from J; junction bases left unmatched: 11. This CDR3 is built from 16 residues. CDR1 and CDR2 (germline): GTSNPN, SVGIG (reference sequence). The DNA for the CDR3 is TGTGCCTGGAATTATTGGACTAGCGGGAGTTTAGACGAGCAGTACTTC. It is translated as CAWNYWTSGSLDEQYF.

The V and J genes are TRBV4-1 and TRBJ2-1; no firm D call. Germline V gene lookup returns CDR1 MGHRA and CDR2 YSYEKL. The CDR3 extends over 14 amino acids. V was pared by 1 base and J by 7 bases, with 11 bases between. Written as DNA, the CDR3 is TGCGCCAGCAGCCAAGTCAACCCCGGGAATGAGCAGTTCTTC. This gives the protein CASSQVNPGNEQFF.